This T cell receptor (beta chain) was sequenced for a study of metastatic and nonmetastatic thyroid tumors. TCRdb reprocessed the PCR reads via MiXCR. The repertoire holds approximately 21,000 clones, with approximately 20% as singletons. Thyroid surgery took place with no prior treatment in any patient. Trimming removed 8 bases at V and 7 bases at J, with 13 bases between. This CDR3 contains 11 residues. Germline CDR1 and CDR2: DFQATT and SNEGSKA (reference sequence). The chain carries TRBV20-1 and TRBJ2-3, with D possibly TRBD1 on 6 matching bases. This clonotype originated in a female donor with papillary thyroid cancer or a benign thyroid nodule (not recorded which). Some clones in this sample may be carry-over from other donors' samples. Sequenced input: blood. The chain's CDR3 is CSFQGRNTQYF. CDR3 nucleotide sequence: TGCAGTTTCCAGGGGAGAAATACGCAGTATTTT.